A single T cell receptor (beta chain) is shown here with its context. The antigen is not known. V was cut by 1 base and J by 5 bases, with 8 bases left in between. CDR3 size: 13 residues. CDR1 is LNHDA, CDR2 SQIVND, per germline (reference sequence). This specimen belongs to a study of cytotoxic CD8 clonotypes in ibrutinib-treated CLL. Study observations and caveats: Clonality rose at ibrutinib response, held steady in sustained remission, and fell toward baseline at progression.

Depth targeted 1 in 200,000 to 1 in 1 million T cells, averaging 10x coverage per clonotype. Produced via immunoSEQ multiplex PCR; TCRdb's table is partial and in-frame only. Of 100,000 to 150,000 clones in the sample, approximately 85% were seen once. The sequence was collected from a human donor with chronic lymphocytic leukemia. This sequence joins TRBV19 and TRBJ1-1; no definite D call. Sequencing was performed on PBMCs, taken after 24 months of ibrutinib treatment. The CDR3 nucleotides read TGTGCCAGTAGTATAGGAAGGGATACTGAAGCTTTCTTT. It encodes CASSIGRDTEAFF.